These T cell receptor beta chains were read from a single sample in a study of early T cells in non-severe SARS-CoV-2 infection. TCRdb ran MiXCR on the 5' RACE reads and lists one entry per CDR3 protein. The sample lists about 81,000 distinct CDR3 sequences, around 6% occurring once. Sequenced input: whole blood. The receptors stem from an adult who was a healthcare worker with PCR-confirmed SARS-CoV-2 infection or an uninfected control (not recorded which). The CDR3 runs from the conserved cysteine through the conserved F or W. The order of the fields is J gene, D gene, clone size, V gene, CDR3 DNA, CDR3 protein. A D gene is named only where the DNA matches it firmly. Rows may omit the clone size; those that give it use once, few, many or a size class.

j_call: TRBJ1-5
d_call: NA
clone_size: many
v_call: TRBV29-1
cdr3_nt: TGCAGCGTCCAGACAGAGAGGGGCAATCAGCCCCAGCATTTT
cdr3_aa: CSVQTERGNQPQHF

j_call: TRBJ1-2
d_call: NA
clone_size: many
v_call: TRBV12-3/TRBV12-4
cdr3_nt: TGTGCCAGCAGTTTGGACAGTTACACCTATGGCTACACCTTC
cdr3_aa: CASSLDSYTYGYTF

j_call: TRBJ2-7
d_call: TRBD1
clone_size: many
v_call: TRBV9
cdr3_nt: TGTGCCAGCAGCGTCTCCGGGACAGGTTCCTACGAGCAGTACTTC
cdr3_aa: CASSVSGTGSYEQYF

j_call: TRBJ2-1
d_call: TRBD2
clone_size: many
v_call: TRBV24-1
cdr3_nt: TGTGCCACCAGTGACCACACTAGCGGAGGGCTTAGGGAGCAGTTCTTC
cdr3_aa: CATSDHTSGGLREQFF

j_call: TRBJ1-2
d_call: NA
clone_size: few
v_call: TRBV6-1
cdr3_nt: TGTGCCAGCAGTGAAGATCGGGGGATCTATGGCTACACCTTC
cdr3_aa: CASSEDRGIYGYTF

j_call: TRBJ1-1
d_call: TRBD1
clone_size: NA
v_call: TRBV19
cdr3_nt: TGTGCCAGCTTGCACAGGGGGCGGAACACTGAAGCTTTCTTT
cdr3_aa: CASLHRGRNTEAFF

j_call: TRBJ2-2
d_call: TRBD1
clone_size: few
v_call: TRBV28
cdr3_nt: TGTGCCAGCAGTTTTTCCGGGACAGCGAACACCGGGGAGCTGTTTTTT
cdr3_aa: CASSFSGTANTGELFF

j_call: TRBJ2-1
d_call: TRBD2
clone_size: many
v_call: TRBV5-8
cdr3_nt: TGTGCCAGCAGCTTGGAAGGGCTAGCGGGACACAATGAGCAGTTCTTC
cdr3_aa: CASSLEGLAGHNEQFF

j_call: TRBJ2-1
d_call: NA
clone_size: many
v_call: TRBV5-4
cdr3_nt: TGTGCCAGCAGCTTAGAGGGCAGCCGCTCCTACAATGAGCAGTTCTTC
cdr3_aa: CASSLEGSRSYNEQFF

j_call: TRBJ2-5
d_call: NA
clone_size: few
v_call: TRBV6-2/TRBV6-3
cdr3_nt: TGTGCCAGCAGGAACGAAGACCGGGAGACCCAGTACTTC
cdr3_aa: CASRNEDRETQYF

j_call: TRBJ1-6
d_call: TRBD1
clone_size: few
v_call: TRBV13
cdr3_nt: TGTGCCAGCAGACGGACGGGACAGAACTCCTATAATTCACCCCTCCACTTT
cdr3_aa: CASRRTGQNSYNSPLHF

j_call: TRBJ2-3
d_call: TRBD2
clone_size: NA
v_call: TRBV7-9
cdr3_nt: TGTGCCAGCAGCATACGTATAGCGGGACGTAATACGCAGTATTTT
cdr3_aa: CASSIRIAGRNTQYF

j_call: TRBJ2-3
d_call: NA
clone_size: few
v_call: TRBV4-2
cdr3_nt: TGTGCCAGCAGCCAAGTGTCCGGGGGTGGAACAGATACGCAGTATTTT
cdr3_aa: CASSQVSGGGTDTQYF

j_call: TRBJ2-1
d_call: TRBD2
clone_size: many
v_call: TRBV29-1
cdr3_nt: TGCAGCGTTGAAGGATCGGCGGGGGGATACAATGAGCAGTTCTTC
cdr3_aa: CSVEGSAGGYNEQFF

j_call: TRBJ2-1
d_call: TRBD2
clone_size: NA
v_call: TRBV7-2
cdr3_nt: TGTGCCAGCAGCTCCCACCTAGCGGGAGTTATGTACAATGAGCAGTTCTTC
cdr3_aa: CASSSHLAGVMYNEQFF

j_call: TRBJ2-7
d_call: TRBD1
clone_size: many
v_call: TRBV12-3/TRBV12-4
cdr3_nt: TGTGCCAGCAGTCATGGACAGGGCAGCTACGAGCAGTACTTC
cdr3_aa: CASSHGQGSYEQYF

j_call: TRBJ2-7
d_call: NA
clone_size: few
v_call: TRBV12-3/TRBV12-4
cdr3_nt: TGTGCCAGCAGTTTACCACAGCGACCCTACGAGCAGTACTTC
cdr3_aa: CASSLPQRPYEQYF

j_call: TRBJ1-2
d_call: NA
clone_size: many
v_call: TRBV30
cdr3_nt: TGTGCCTGGAGTGACTTGATGTATGGCTACACCTTC
cdr3_aa: CAWSDLMYGYTF

j_call: TRBJ2-4
d_call: NA
clone_size: NA
v_call: TRBV11-2
cdr3_nt: TGTGCCAGCAGCTTACCCTACTTCACTGGGTCCCGAAAAAATACCACCAAAAACATTCAGTACTTC
cdr3_aa: CASSLPYFTGSRKNTTKNIQYF

j_call: TRBJ1-2
d_call: NA
clone_size: many
v_call: TRBV12-3/TRBV12-4
cdr3_nt: TGTGCCAGCAGGGGATTGGGGGAGGGCTATGGCTACACCTTC
cdr3_aa: CASRGLGEGYGYTF

j_call: TRBJ2-3
d_call: TRBD1
clone_size: few
v_call: TRBV6-1
cdr3_nt: TGTGCCAGCAGTCCCCGAGGCAGGGGGATTACAGATACGCAGTATTTT
cdr3_aa: CASSPRGRGITDTQYF

j_call: TRBJ1-1
d_call: NA
clone_size: many
v_call: TRBV12-3/TRBV12-4
cdr3_nt: TGTGCCAGCAGTTCGTCCGGGCCGGGTGAAGCTTTCTTT
cdr3_aa: CASSSSGPGEAFF

j_call: TRBJ2-1
d_call: TRBD2
clone_size: many
v_call: TRBV5-4
cdr3_nt: TGTGCCGGGGAGCGGGAAGACTACAATGAGCAGTTCTTC
cdr3_aa: CAGEREDYNEQFF

j_call: TRBJ2-1
d_call: TRBD1
clone_size: many
v_call: TRBV5-1
cdr3_nt: TGCGCCAGCAGCCGGGGGACAGGGACCTACAATGAGCAGTTCTTC
cdr3_aa: CASSRGTGTYNEQFF

j_call: TRBJ2-6
d_call: NA
clone_size: few
v_call: TRBV6-5
cdr3_nt: TGTGCCAGCAGGCCGGGGTACACTGGGGCCAACGTCCTGACTTTC
cdr3_aa: CASRPGYTGANVLTF

j_call: TRBJ2-2
d_call: NA
clone_size: few
v_call: TRBV12-3/TRBV12-4
cdr3_nt: TGTGCCAGCAGTCCCCCCCGACTTGGGTCCAACACCGGGGAGCTGTTTTTT
cdr3_aa: CASSPPRLGSNTGELFF

j_call: TRBJ2-1
d_call: TRBD2
clone_size: few
v_call: TRBV5-1
cdr3_nt: TGCGCCAGCAGTATCCAAGCGGGGGCTAAGTACAATGAGCAGTTCTTC
cdr3_aa: CASSIQAGAKYNEQFF

j_call: TRBJ2-1
d_call: TRBD2
clone_size: few
v_call: TRBV6-5
cdr3_nt: TGTGCCAGCAGTTCCCCCGGACTAGCGGGGGGCCGAAATGAGCAGTTCTTC
cdr3_aa: CASSSPGLAGGRNEQFF

j_call: TRBJ1-6
d_call: TRBD1
clone_size: medium-sized
v_call: TRBV4-3
cdr3_nt: TGCGCCAGCAGCCAAACCGACAGGGCCCCGGGACCCCTCCACTTT
cdr3_aa: CASSQTDRAPGPLHF

j_call: TRBJ2-7
d_call: NA
clone_size: few
v_call: TRBV5-4
cdr3_nt: TGTGCCAGCAGATACCAGACCGGCACGTCCTACGAGCAGTACTTC
cdr3_aa: CASRYQTGTSYEQYF

j_call: TRBJ2-7
d_call: TRBD2
clone_size: many
v_call: TRBV20-1
cdr3_nt: TGCAGTGCTGGGGTCCATAGCGGGAGGGAGGCCTACGAGCAGTACTTC
cdr3_aa: CSAGVHSGREAYEQYF

j_call: TRBJ1-1
d_call: NA
clone_size: many
v_call: TRBV20-1
cdr3_nt: TGCAGTGCCGAGGGACGGACTCAGAACACTGAAGCTTTCTTT
cdr3_aa: CSAEGRTQNTEAFF

j_call: TRBJ2-2
d_call: NA
clone_size: few
v_call: TRBV3-1
cdr3_nt: TGTGCCAGCAGCCGGGCTATCGGGGAGCTGTTTTTT
cdr3_aa: CASSRAIGELFF

j_call: TRBJ1-2
d_call: NA
clone_size: NA
v_call: TRBV19
cdr3_nt: TGTGCCAGTAGTCTTGGACGACAGTACGGCTACACCTTC
cdr3_aa: CASSLGRQYGYTF

j_call: TRBJ2-7
d_call: NA
clone_size: NA
v_call: TRBV6-5
cdr3_nt: TGTGCCAGCAAAGTACATTGGACGACCTACGAGCAGTACTTC
cdr3_aa: CASKVHWTTYEQYF

j_call: TRBJ2-7
d_call: TRBD1
clone_size: many
v_call: TRBV7-6
cdr3_nt: TGTGCCAGCAGCTTCGACAGGGGTTACGAGCAGTACTTC
cdr3_aa: CASSFDRGYEQYF

j_call: TRBJ2-1
d_call: NA
clone_size: many
v_call: TRBV10-2
cdr3_nt: TGCGCCAGCAGGAGGTACGACGGTGAGCAGTTCTTC
cdr3_aa: CASRRYDGEQFF

j_call: TRBJ2-7
d_call: TRBD1
clone_size: NA
v_call: TRBV4-1
cdr3_nt: TGCGCCAGCAGCCAAGGGGGACAGGGCTCCTACGAGCAGTACTTC
cdr3_aa: CASSQGGQGSYEQYF

j_call: TRBJ2-7
d_call: TRBD1
clone_size: NA
v_call: TRBV5-1
cdr3_nt: TGCGCCAGCAGCCCGCCCGGGACAGGGATCGAGCAGTACTTC
cdr3_aa: CASSPPGTGIEQYF

j_call: TRBJ1-4
d_call: NA
clone_size: few
v_call: TRBV7-2
cdr3_nt: TGTGCCAGCAGCTTTAACAGGGCAACTAATGAAAAACTGTTTTTT
cdr3_aa: CASSFNRATNEKLFF

j_call: TRBJ2-7
d_call: TRBD2
clone_size: many
v_call: TRBV6-6
cdr3_nt: TGTGCCAGCAGTTACTCTCCGGGAGGTTCCTACGAGCAGTACTTC
cdr3_aa: CASSYSPGGSYEQYF

j_call: TRBJ2-6
d_call: NA
clone_size: few
v_call: TRBV29-1
cdr3_nt: TGCAGCGTTGAGGCACGGCGCTCTGGGGCCAACGTCCTGACTTTC
cdr3_aa: CSVEARRSGANVLTF

j_call: TRBJ2-7
d_call: NA
clone_size: few
v_call: TRBV30
cdr3_nt: TGTGCCTGGAGGAGTGCAGGGACCGAGCAGTACTTC
cdr3_aa: CAWRSAGTEQYF

j_call: TRBJ2-3
d_call: NA
clone_size: NA
v_call: TRBV4-2
cdr3_nt: TGTGCCAGCAGCCGTGACACTCGCACAGATACGCAGTATTTT
cdr3_aa: CASSRDTRTDTQYF

j_call: TRBJ2-5
d_call: NA
clone_size: few
v_call: TRBV7-9
cdr3_nt: TGTGCCAGCAGCTTAGCGCGTAGGCGGCAAGAGACCCAGTACTTC
cdr3_aa: CASSLARRRQETQYF

j_call: TRBJ1-1
d_call: TRBD1
clone_size: many
v_call: TRBV11-2
cdr3_nt: TGTGCCAGCAGCTTAAAAACCGCACAGGGGAGTACTGAAGCTTTCTTT
cdr3_aa: CASSLKTAQGSTEAFF

j_call: TRBJ1-4
d_call: NA
clone_size: NA
v_call: TRBV18
cdr3_nt: TGTGCCAGCTCACCTACAGTTGCAACTAATGAAAAACTGTTTTTT
cdr3_aa: CASSPTVATNEKLFF

j_call: TRBJ1-5
d_call: NA
clone_size: many
v_call: TRBV12-2
cdr3_nt: TGTGCAAGTCGCTTAGACCAACTCAGGGTATCTCACCAGCCCCAGCATTTT
cdr3_aa: CASRLDQLRVSHQPQHF

j_call: TRBJ2-7
d_call: NA
clone_size: NA
v_call: TRBV20-1
cdr3_nt: TGCAGTGCTAGAGATGAGCGGCGGTACGAGCAGTACTTC
cdr3_aa: CSARDERRYEQYF

j_call: TRBJ2-7
d_call: TRBD2
clone_size: NA
v_call: TRBV7-2
cdr3_nt: TGTGCCAGCAGCTTAGCTCTAGCGGGCATCGAGCAGTACTTC
cdr3_aa: CASSLALAGIEQYF

j_call: TRBJ2-7
d_call: TRBD1
clone_size: NA
v_call: TRBV7-2
cdr3_nt: TGTGCCAGCAGTCCATCGGGACAGGGGAATCTCGAGCAGTACTTC
cdr3_aa: CASSPSGQGNLEQYF

j_call: TRBJ2-7
d_call: NA
clone_size: NA
v_call: TRBV5-1
cdr3_nt: TGCGCCAGCAGCTTCTCGCAGTCCAGCTCCTACGAGCAGTACTTC
cdr3_aa: CASSFSQSSSYEQYF

j_call: TRBJ1-5
d_call: NA
clone_size: few
v_call: TRBV20-1
cdr3_nt: TGCAGTGCTTCAGCCGGGGGACGCAATCAGCCCCAGCATTTT
cdr3_aa: CSASAGGRNQPQHF

j_call: TRBJ2-5
d_call: TRBD2
clone_size: NA
v_call: TRBV7-2
cdr3_nt: TGTGCCAGCAGCCCCGGGAGGGAAGAGACCCAGTACTTC
cdr3_aa: CASSPGREETQYF

j_call: TRBJ1-1
d_call: TRBD1
clone_size: NA
v_call: TRBV18
cdr3_nt: TGTGCCAGCTCACCTTTTTCGACAGGGGGGGTGAACACTGAAGCTTTCTTT
cdr3_aa: CASSPFSTGGVNTEAFF